This T cell receptor beta chain originates from a study of CD4 T cells in relation to SARS-CoV-2 and coronaviruses. Study-wide background: TCR beta CDR3s were sequenced after roughly ten-day antigen culture of PBMCs.

CD4+ T cells from unexposed donors were obtained before the COVID-19 pandemic (2011-2018). Isolation of CD4+ T cells took place after roughly nine days in culture. Sequenced by immunoSEQ multiplex PCR; TCRdb stores in-frame clones only, minus some. The sample consists of about 12,000 clones, 65% to 70% of them appearing once. As concerns this clone: What it binds is not known.

Study-wide findings and caveats: In around 60% of donors, memory CD4+ clonotypes crossrecognized SARS-CoV-2 and at least one common cold coronavirus spike. Crossreactivity was assessed only for spike protein, not other viral proteins.

With V trimmed by 2 bases and J by 5 bases, 9 bases remained unmatched. CDR1 is MNHEY and CDR2 is SVGEGT in the germline V gene. The CDR3 sequence is 16 residues long. This TCR came from a human donor in good health. V and J are TRBV6-2 or TRBV6-3 and TRBJ2-5; 9 bases are a match to TRBD2. The sample consisted of CD4+ T cells from PBMCs, cultured in vitro. CDR3 region: CASSYRSGRIGETQYF. The CDR3 DNA sequence: TGTGCCAGCAGTTACAGAAGCGGGAGGATTGGGGAGACCCAGTACTTC.